This T cell receptor (beta chain) was obtained from a study of T cell repertoires in cytomegalovirus infection. CDR1 SGHDN and CDR2 FVKESK come from the germline V gene. CDR3 length equals 13 residues. The V gene lost 1 base and the J gene lost 3 bases, with 6 bases spanning the gap. From the reads, TCRdb called clonotypes with MiXCR, one entry per CDR3 protein. This sample yields around 280,000 distinct CDR3 sequences, of which roughly 15% are seen a single time; 8.8% belongs to the top ten. The chain carries TRBV14 and TRBJ1-2; D remains ambiguous. The sequenced material came from PBMCs. This receptor was obtained from a human donor in good health (CMV status not recorded). Some clones in this sample may be carry-over from other donors' samples. The CDR3 spells CASSQGRHYGYTF. The CDR3 DNA sequence: TGTGCCAGCAGCCAAGGACGGCACTATGGCTACACCTTC.